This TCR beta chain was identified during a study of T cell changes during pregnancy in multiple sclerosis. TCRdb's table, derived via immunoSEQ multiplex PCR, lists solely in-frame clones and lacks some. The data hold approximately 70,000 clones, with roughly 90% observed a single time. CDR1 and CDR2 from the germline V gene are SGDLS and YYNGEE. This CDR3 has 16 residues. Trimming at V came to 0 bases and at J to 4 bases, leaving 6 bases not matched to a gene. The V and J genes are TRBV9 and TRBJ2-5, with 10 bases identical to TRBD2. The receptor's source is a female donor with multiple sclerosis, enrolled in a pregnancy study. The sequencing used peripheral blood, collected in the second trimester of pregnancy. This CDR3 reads CASSVEPSGGGETQYF. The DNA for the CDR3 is TGTGCCAGCAGCGTAGAACCTAGCGGGGGCGGAGAGACCCAGTACTTC.